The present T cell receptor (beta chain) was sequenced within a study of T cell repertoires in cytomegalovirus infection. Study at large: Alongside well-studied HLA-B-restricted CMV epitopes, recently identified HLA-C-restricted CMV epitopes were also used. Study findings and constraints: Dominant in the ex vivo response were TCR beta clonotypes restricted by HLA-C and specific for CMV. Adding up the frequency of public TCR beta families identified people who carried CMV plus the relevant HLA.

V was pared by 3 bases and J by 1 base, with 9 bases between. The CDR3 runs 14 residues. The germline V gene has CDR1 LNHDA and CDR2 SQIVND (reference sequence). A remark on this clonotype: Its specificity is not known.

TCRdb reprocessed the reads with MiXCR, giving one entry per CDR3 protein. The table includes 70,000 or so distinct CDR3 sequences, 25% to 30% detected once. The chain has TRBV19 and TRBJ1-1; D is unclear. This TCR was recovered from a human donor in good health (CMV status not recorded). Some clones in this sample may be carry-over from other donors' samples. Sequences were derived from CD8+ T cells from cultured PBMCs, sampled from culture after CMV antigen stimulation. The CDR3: CASSITTGNTEAFF. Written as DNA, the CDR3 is TGTGCCAGTAGTATCACTACGGGGAACACTGAAGCTTTCTTT.